One sample yielded the 15 T cell receptor beta chains listed below, sequenced in a study of T cell changes during pregnancy in multiple sclerosis. The protocol was immunoSEQ multiplex PCR, while the TCRdb copy is restricted to in-frame clones and leaves out a portion. In the table there are fewer than 110,000 clones, less than 95% of which are singletons. This material consisted of peripheral blood, taken in the third trimester of pregnancy. Every receptor here comes from a female donor in good health, enrolled as a control in a pregnancy study.

The CDR3 DNA sequence: TGTGCCAGTAGTATAGATTTAGGGGGCCTTGAAGCTTTCTTT. It encodes CASSIDLGGLEAFF. This chain links TRBV19 with TRBJ1-1, with TRBD1 matching 7 bases. Trimming removed 0 bases from V and 7 bases from J; junction bases left unmatched: 5. The germline V gene has CDR1 LNHDA and CDR2 SQIVND (reference sequence). The CDR3 length is 14 residues.

This clone was observed once. This chain uses TRBV5-4 with TRBJ2-1, with a tentative D call TRBD2 (7 bases). V was clipped by 4 bases and J by 8 bases, with 22 bases between them. Germline V gene lookup returns CDR1 SGHNT and CDR2 YYREEE (reference sequence). This CDR3 comprises 16 residues. Here the CDR3 DNA reads TGTGCCAGCAGCGCTGGGGTAATGGGGAGGGGGGATGAGCAGTTCTTC. Its protein product is CASSAGVMGRGDEQFF.

A single count supports this clone. The chain recombines TRBV6-5 with TRBJ2-7, with 12 positions matching TRBD1. Germline assignment: CDR1 MNHEY and CDR2 SVGAGI. V shed 6 bases and J 5 bases; nucleotides not matched to a gene: 5. This CDR3 has 14 residues. The CDR3 DNA sequence: TGTGCCAGCAGGCGCCGGGACAGGGGGCACGAGCAGTACTTC. Its protein is CASRRRDRGHEQYF.

The chain uses TRBV19 and TRBJ2-1; 7 bases line up with TRBD2. J was trimmed by 0 bases and V by 4 bases; bases with no gene match: 6. Germline CDR1 LNHDA, CDR2 SQIVND (reference sequence). The CDR3 length is 16 residues. CDR3: CASSTPTSVSYNEQFF. In DNA form, the CDR3 reads TGTGCCAGTAGTACCCCTACTAGCGTCTCCTACAATGAGCAGTTCTTC. Full variable domain (remainder filled in from reference TRBV19 and TRBJ2-1): DGGITQSPKYLFRKEGQNVTLSCEQNLNHDAMYWYRQDPGQGLRLIYYSQIVNDFQKGDIAEGYSVSREKKESFPLTVTSAQKNPTAFYLCASSTPTSVSYNEQFFGPGTRLTVL.

The chain carries TRBV7-2 and TRBJ2-5; 7 nucleotides match TRBD1. Unmatched junction bases numbered 6, after V lost 3 bases and J lost 5 bases. Germline-derived CDR1 and CDR2 are SGHTA and FQGNSA. This CDR3 comprises 14 residues. The CDR3 DNA follows: TGTGCCAGCAGCTTGGGACAGATGGAGGAGACCCAGTACTTC. Translating gives CASSLGQMEETQYF.

J is TRBJ1-2 and V is TRBV7-9, with D tentatively TRBD1 (5 bases). With 0 bases removed from V and 6 bases from J, the gap between germline ends came to 5 bases. There are 12 residues in the CDR3. The germline CDR1 and CDR2 sequences are SEHNR and FQNEAQ (reference sequence). In nucleotides, the CDR3 is TGTGCCAGCAGCTTAGCAGGGGATGGCTACACCTTC. This encodes CASSLAGDGYTF.

This chain joins TRBV5-1 and TRBJ2-2, with no clear D. Germline V gene sequence: CDR1 SGHRS, CDR2 YFSETQ. The CDR3 consists of 16 residues. The V and J ends lost 5 bases and 0 bases respectively, with 14 bases between them. CDR3 sequence reads: CASRPEAPANTGELFF. CDR3 in DNA: TGCGCCAGCAGGCCGGAAGCGCCAGCGAACACCGGGGAGCTGTTTTTT.

About this clone itself: A junction boundary mismatches the germline segment, possibly from a read error. This chain joins TRBV6-6 and TRBJ2-7, with 7 bases identical to TRBD1. Germline loops: CDR1 MNHNY, CDR2 SVGAGI (reference sequence). The CDR3 length is 14 residues. In nucleotides, the CDR3 is TGTGCCGGCAGCCAGGGGGATCCCTCCAACGAGCAGTACTTC. Encoded protein: CAGSQGDPSNEQYF.

This clone was recorded only once. CDR3 protein: CASSQGDRDVTYEQYF. The CDR3 nucleotides read TGCGCCAGCAGCCAGGGGGACAGGGATGTCACCTACGAGCAGTACTTC. The chain has TRBV4-3 and TRBJ2-7; 9 nucleotides align to TRBD1. The CDR3 has 16 amino acids. CDR1 and CDR2 from the germline V gene are LGHNA and YSLEER. J was trimmed by 2 bases and V by 3 bases; bases with no gene match: 8.

There are a few counts of this clone. V usage is TRBV7-8 and J usage is TRBJ1-6, with D unclear. The ends were cut back, 2 bases at V and 1 base at J, with 9 bases in the middle. Germline V gene lookup returns CDR1 SGHVS and CDR2 FQNEAQ. The CDR3 is made up of 16 amino acids. The DNA for the CDR3 is TGTGCCAGCAGCTTAATGGGGAGATCCTATAATTCACCCCTCCACTTT. Protein sequence: CASSLMGRSYNSPLHF.

The chain uses TRBV19 and TRBJ1-5; 8 bases map to TRBD1. The CDR3 has 14 amino acids. The J segment lost 2 bases and the V segment lost 5 bases, leaving 2 bases of the junction unmatched. The germline V gene encodes CDR1 LNHDA and CDR2 SQIVND (reference sequence). The CDR3: CASSGTGGNQPQHF. The CDR3 DNA is TGTGCCAGTAGTGGGACAGGCGGCAATCAGCCCCAGCATTTT.

The chain uses TRBV5-4 and TRBJ1-1; a possible D gene is TRBD1 (5 bases). The CDR3 has 13 amino acids. V was shortened by 10 bases and J by 1 base, with 14 bases between the two germline ends. Germline CDR1 and CDR2: SGHNT and YYREEE (reference sequence). As DNA, the CDR3 is TGTGCCGCGCGCGGGGGGAGGAACACTGAAGCTTTCTTT. Its protein product is CAARGGRNTEAFF.

The chain recombines TRBV4-3 with TRBJ1-4; 7 bases align to TRBD1. CDR1 and CDR2 (germline): LGHNA, YSLEER. J was trimmed by 9 bases and V by 0 bases; bases with no gene match: 10. This CDR3 contains 16 residues. CDR3 amino acids: CASSQDTGVRGQKLFF. As DNA, the CDR3 is TGCGCCAGCAGCCAAGATACAGGGGTTAGGGGGCAAAAACTGTTTTTT.

This clone came up a few times. The chain employs TRBV5-6 and TRBJ1-1; no definite D call. This CDR3 has 15 residues. Germline CDR1 SGHDT, CDR2 YYEEEE. Trimming stripped 3 bases from V and 4 bases from J, with 16 bases between. This CDR3 is CASSSLAGEGTEAFF. The CDR3 nucleotides read TGTGCCAGCAGCTCTTTAGCGGGAGAGGGCACTGAAGCTTTCTTT. Complete variable domain (other parts from reference TRBV5-6 and TRBJ1-1): DAGVTQSPTHLIKTRGQQVTLRCSPKSGHDTVSWYQQALGQGPQFIFQYYEEEERQRGNFPDRFSGHQFPNYSSELNVNALLLGDSALYLCASSSLAGEGTEAFFGQGTRLTVV.

The gene calls are TRBV9 and TRBJ2-2; TRBD2 matches 7 bases. Losses at the gene ends were 0 bases for V and 3 bases for J; bases not matched to a gene: 2. The germline V gene encodes CDR1 SGDLS and CDR2 YYNGEE. The CDR3 runs to 15 residues. As DNA, the CDR3 is TGTGCCAGCAGCGTAGAGGGAGGGTACACCGGGGAGCTGTTTTTT. It encodes CASSVEGGYTGELFF.